This TCR beta chain originates from a study of shared clonotypes between healthy human individuals. Trimming removed 3 bases from V and 4 bases from J; junction bases left unmatched: 11. CDR1 and CDR2 from the germline V gene are SGHRS and YFSETQ. The CDR3 covers 18 residues. The DNA input per sorted-subset replicate PCR was approximately 210 ng, corresponding to 28,000 or so T cell genomes. TCRdb's table, derived via immunoSEQ multiplex PCR, lists solely in-frame clones and lacks some. The data hold around 2.1 million clones, with about 92% observed a single time. CD45RO-negative cells were positively selected for CCR7, leaving out terminally differentiated effector memory CD45RA+ cells.

Sequenced: naive CD8+ T cells from PBMCs. The sequence was collected from a man between 18 and 35 years old in good health. Some clones in this sample may be carry-over from other donors' samples. The chain carries TRBV5-1 and TRBJ2-5; 14 bases are shared with TRBD2. Written as DNA, the CDR3 is TGCGCCAGCAGCTCCACAGGGACTAGCGGGAGTATCCGAGAGACCCAGTACTTC. It specifies CASSSTGTSGSIRETQYF.